Listed below are T cell receptor beta chains from one sample, sequenced in a study of identical twins. TCRdb redid the calling of the 5' RACE reads with MiXCR, one entry per CDR3 protein. The table shows about 520,000 distinct CDR3 sequences, with 20% to 25% occurring only once. The sample was also reused in another study, on T cells expressing NK-cell markers.

The sequencing sample was made of CD4+ T cells sorted from blood. These TCRs come from a woman between 18 and 30 years old in good health. Both conserved end residues are part of each CDR3. The D gene is left open where the match is weak. Size tells how often a clone was seen (once, few, many) or the class of an expanded clone, and some rows leave it out.

cdr3_length	v_call	j_call	d_call	clone_size	cdr3_nt	cdr3_aa
14	TRBV10-3	TRBJ2-4	NA	NA	TGTGCCATCAGTGTGGACAGAGCCAAAAACATTCAGTACTTC	CAISVDRAKNIQYF
12	TRBV6-1	TRBJ2-5	NA	many	TGTGCCAGCAGTGAGGTTCGGGAGACCCAGTACTTC	CASSEVRETQYF
14	TRBV7-3	TRBJ1-1	TRBD1	few	TGTGCCAGCAGCCCAGGGGGCGCGAACACTGAAGCTTTCTTT	CASSPGGANTEAFF
16	TRBV3-1	TRBJ2-1	TRBD2	NA	TGTGCCAGTTCCCCCCGACTAGCGGGAGACGATAATGAGCAGTTCTTC	CASSPRLAGDDNEQFF
13	TRBV18	TRBJ2-3	NA	NA	TGTGCCAGCTCACCACCACAAGATAATACGCAGTATTTT	CASSPPQDNTQYF
15	TRBV20-1	TRBJ2-7	NA	NA	TGCAGTGCTAGAGATATTTCTGAGCACGTCTACGAGCAGTACTTC	CSARDISEHVYEQYF
20	TRBV9	TRBJ2-3	NA	few	TGTGCCAGCAGCGTAACTTCCCTGAACCGCCAGGGGCGCAACACAGATACGCAGTATTTT	CASSVTSLNRQGRNTDTQYF
11	TRBV20-1	TRBJ2-1	NA	NA	TGCAGCACAAAGGGCGGGGATGAGCAGTTCTTC	CSTKGGDEQFF
18	TRBV11-2	TRBJ2-6	NA	NA	TGTGCCAGCAGCCCAAACCCGGACTGGAGCTCTGGGGCCAACGTCCTGACTTTC	CASSPNPDWSSGANVLTF
17	TRBV27	TRBJ2-5	TRBD2	NA	TGTGCCAGCAGTCCCCGAGCGGGGGGGCTGCGGAAAGAGACCCAGTACTTC	CASSPRAGGLRKETQYF
10	TRBV2	TRBJ2-5	NA	few	TGTGCCAGCAGAGTAGAGACCCAGTACTTC	CASRVETQYF